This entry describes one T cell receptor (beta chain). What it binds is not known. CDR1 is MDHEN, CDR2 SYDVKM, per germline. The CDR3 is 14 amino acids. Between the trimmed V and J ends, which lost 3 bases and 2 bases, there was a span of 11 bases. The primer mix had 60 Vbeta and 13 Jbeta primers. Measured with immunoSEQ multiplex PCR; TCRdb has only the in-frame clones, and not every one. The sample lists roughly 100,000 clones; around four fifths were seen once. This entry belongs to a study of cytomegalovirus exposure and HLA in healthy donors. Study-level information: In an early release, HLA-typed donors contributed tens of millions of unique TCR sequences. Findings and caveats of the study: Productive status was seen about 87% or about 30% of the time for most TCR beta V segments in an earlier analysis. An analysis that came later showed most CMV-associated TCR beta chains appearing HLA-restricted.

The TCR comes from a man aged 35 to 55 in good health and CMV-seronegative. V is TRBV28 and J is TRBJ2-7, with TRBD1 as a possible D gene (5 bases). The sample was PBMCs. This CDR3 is CASSFDSYPYEQYF. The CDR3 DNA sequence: TGTGCCAGCAGTTTCGACAGTTATCCCTACGAGCAGTACTTC.